This T cell receptor (beta chain) is drawn from a study of T cells after posttransplantation cyclophosphamide. General study points: Recipient CMV seropositivity and CMV reactivation strongly tracked TRB clonality. Blood and skin or GI T cell repertoires showed limited TRB overlap.

This clone showed up many times. Its cognate antigen is unknown. J gave up 8 bases and V 5 bases, and 8 bases lay outside the gene matches. The CDR3 loop spans 15 amino acids. Germline CDR1 MNHEY, CDR2 SVGAGI. The related graft donor's blood sample was taken on the day of bone marrow donation. Sequenced by immunoSEQ multiplex PCR; TCRdb stores in-frame clones only, minus some. Observed in the sample are about 40,000 clones, none of them singletons. This chain joins TRBV6-5 and TRBJ2-1; 11 bases are a match to TRBD2. This TCR derives from a woman aged 45-65 years in good health and a related stem cell transplant donor. Sample: PBMCs. DNA of the CDR3: TGTGCCAGCAGTCCCACTAGCGGGGGAACTTATGAGCAGTTCTTC. Its protein is CASSPTSGGTYEQFF.